Listed below are T cell receptor beta chains from one sample, sequenced in a study of blood T cell repertoires in COVID-19. Produced via immunoSEQ multiplex PCR; TCRdb's table is partial and in-frame only. The sample holds a few hundred thousand clones, 70% to 90% seen once. Sample: PBMCs or T cells enriched from blood (not recorded which). The receptors derive from a woman between 18 and 30 years old who had recovered from COVID-19. Both conserved end residues are part of each CDR3.

v_gene | len | CDR3aa
TRBV6-4 | 13 | CASSDSDTTEAFF
TRBV28 | 15 | CASSPTSISRDEQFF
TRBV18 | 14 | CASTDSANTGELFF
TRBV2 | 15 | CASSPLELTFEVAFF
TRBV2 | 14 | CASESGKSYNEQFF
TRBV19 | 14 | CASSRTGNVRPLHF
TRBV29-1 | 16 | CSVDGLAGISRETQYF
TRBV5-1 | 18 | CASSLYPNMHENNQPQHF
TRBV5-6 | 11 | CASSSYYEQYF
TRBV7-3 | 15 | CASSLMGLNTGELFF